Listed below are T cell receptor beta chains from one sample, sequenced in a study of blood T cell repertoires in COVID-19. Here immunoSEQ multiplex PCR was the method, and the copy in TCRdb shows in-frame clones only, minus some. This sample has about 320,000 clones, with 70% to 90% found just once. Input material: peripheral blood. The receptor source for this set is a woman aged 30 to 39 with COVID-19, enrolled during active disease. The CDR3 runs from the conserved cysteine through the conserved F or W. D genes are given only for firm matches. A row's size may be missing; if present it is once, few, many or a size class.

few TRBJ1-2 TRBD1 TRBV30 TGTGCCTGGAGTGTGACAGGGTATGGCTACACCTTC CAWSVTGYGYTF
- TRBJ2-2 TRBD1 TRBV3-1/TRBV3-2 TGTGCCAGCCGCGGACAGGGGAAAGGGGAGCTGTTTTTT CASRGQGKGELFF
- TRBJ1-2 - TRBV6-2/TRBV6-3 TGTGCCAGCAGTCCCCTCAAGACAGAGAATAACTATGGCTACACCTTC CASSPLKTENNYGYTF
- TRBJ2-1 - TRBV12-2 TGTGCAAGTCGCTCCGACCTCTCTAGGACAGGGAGAAACGACTCCTACAATGAGCAGTTCTTC CASRSDLSRTGRNDSYNEQFF
- TRBJ2-2 - TRBV7-2 TGTGCCAGCAGCTTAGGCACGAGGAGCGGCACCGGGGAGCTGTTTTTT CASSLGTRSGTGELFF
- TRBJ1-1 TRBD1 TRBV6-5 TGTGCCAGCAGGCAGGGGGGACTTGAAGCTTTCTTT CASRQGGLEAFF
- TRBJ1-3 TRBD1 TRBV11-2 TGTGCCAGCAGCGTCGGGACAGGGAGAGGAAACACCATATATTTT CASSVGTGRGNTIYF
- TRBJ1-2 - TRBV18 TGTGCCAGCTCACCCAGCAGGGAAATAGGCTACACCTTC CASSPSREIGYTF
- TRBJ1-5 - TRBV5-5 TGTGCCAGCAGCGCGACAGGAAATCAGCCCCAGCATTTT CASSATGNQPQHF
- TRBJ1-2 TRBD1 TRBV11-3 TGTGCCAGCAGCTTATCCGGGACAGAAAAAAACTATGGCTACACCTTC CASSLSGTEKNYGYTF
- TRBJ1-2 TRBD1 TRBV6-5 TGTGCCAGCAGGGGACAGTACTATGGCTACACCTTC CASRGQYYGYTF
- TRBJ1-4 - TRBV4-2 TGTGCCAGCAGCCAAGATCTGAATGGGCGTTGGCAGCATAATGAAAAACTGTTTTTT CASSQDLNGRWQHNEKLFF
- TRBJ2-3 TRBD1 TRBV5-1 TGCGCCAGCAGCCTCCGGGGGGACAGGGGGGTCCCAGATACGCAGTATTTT CASSLRGDRGVPDTQYF
- TRBJ1-5 - TRBV7-9 TGTGCCAGCAGCTTAGGGCCAGTTATGTATCAGCCCCAGCATTTT CASSLGPVMYQPQHF
- TRBJ1-1 TRBD1 TRBV7-8 TGTGCCAGCAGCTCCTCTCGGGGGGACAGGGGCACTGAAGCTTTCTTT CASSSSRGDRGTEAFF
- TRBJ2-5 - TRBV18 TGTGCCAGCACCTACGGAGAGACCCAGTACTTC CASTYGETQYF
- TRBJ1-5 - TRBV18 TGTGCCAGCTCCGGGACATCAAATCAGCCCCAGCATTTT CASSGTSNQPQHF
- TRBJ1-1 TRBD1 TRBV5-1 TGCGCCAGCAGCTTGGCAGACAGGGGGGTCCTTGAAGCTTTCTTT CASSLADRGVLEAFF
- TRBJ2-5 TRBD2 TRBV2 TGTGCCAGCAGTAGATACTTATTTGGGACTAGCGGAGAGACCCAGTACTTC CASSRYLFGTSGETQYF
- TRBJ1-5 TRBD1 TRBV2 TGTGCCAGCGGACAGGGAGGTCAGCCCCAGCATTTT CASGQGGQPQHF
- TRBJ2-5 TRBD2 TRBV9 TGTGCCAGCAGCGTAGCCCAGCGGGGGGCTCAAGAGACCCAGTACTTC CASSVAQRGAQETQYF
- TRBJ1-2 - TRBV7-2 TGTGCCAGCAGCTCCATCCATGGCTACACCTTC CASSSIHGYTF
- TRBJ2-1 TRBD2 TRBV3-1/TRBV3-2 TGTGCCAGCAGCCAGCGTGGGACTAGCGATCCCTACAATGAGCAGTTCTTC CASSQRGTSDPYNEQFF
- TRBJ1-2 TRBD1 TRBV16 TGTGCCAGCAGCCAATCACAGGGGCCCTATGGCTACACCTTC CASSQSQGPYGYTF
once TRBJ1-1 - TRBV2 TGTGCCAGCAGTGAATCGAGGGTAGCCACTGAAGCTTTCTTT CASSESRVATEAFF